The rows below give T cell receptor beta chains drawn from one sample of a study of graft-versus-host responses after intestinal transplantation. No cognate antigen is known for these TCRs. TCRdb's table, derived via immunoSEQ multiplex PCR, lists solely in-frame clones and lacks some. Found here are more than 65,000 clones, roughly 91% of them singletons; the top ten hold approximately 0.35%. The sequences come from unstimulated CD4+ T cells sorted from spleen or lymph node cells, collected before intestinal transplant. These receptor sequences come from a human donor who received an intestinal transplant. The CDR3 runs from the conserved cysteine through the conserved F or W. A D gene is named only where the DNA matches it firmly.

J,D,V,DNA,CDR3
TRBJ2-1,TRBD2,TRBV6-5,TGTGCCAGCAGTTACCTAACGGGAGGCCCCTACAATGAGCAGTTCTTC,CASSYLTGGPYNEQFF
TRBJ2-1,.,TRBV6-6,TGTGCCAGCAGCCCCGTGGGGAGTTCCTACAATGAGCAGTTCTTC,CASSPVGSSYNEQFF
TRBJ2-3,TRBD2,TRBV6-5,TGTGCCAGCAGCGCTACTAGCGGGCCCCATAGGTCGAGGAATTTT,CASSATSGPHRSRNF
TRBJ2-1,TRBD2,TRBV5-6,TGTGCCAGCAGCTTACGCAGCTTAGCGGGAGGTTACAATGAGCAGTTCTTC,CASSLRSLAGGYNEQFF
TRBJ2-7,.,TRBV18,TGTGCCAGCTCACCACAAGGGGCAGGGCGCTCCTACGAGCAGTACTTC,CASSPQGAGRSYEQYF
TRBJ2-2,.,TRBV7-8,TGTGCCAGCAGCTACAGGGTGCCCGGGGAGCTGTTTTTT,CASSYRVPGELFF
TRBJ2-3,.,TRBV23-1,TGCGCCAGCAGTCAATCGTGGGGACATAGCACAGATACGCAGTATTTT,CASSQSWGHSTDTQYF
TRBJ2-1,TRBD2,TRBV27,TGTGCCAGCAGCCTCCTTAGCGGGGCGTACAATGAGCAGTTCTTC,CASSLLSGAYNEQFF
TRBJ2-5,TRBD2,TRBV5-1,TGCGCCAGCAGCTTTCAGCGGGGGGGCTTACAAGAGACCCAGTACTTC,CASSFQRGGLQETQYF
TRBJ1-6,.,TRBV19,TGTGCCAGTGCCGACAGGACCAATTCACCCCTCCACTTT,CASADRTNSPLHF
TRBJ1-2,.,TRBV28,TGTGCCAGCACTCTCGACAACAAACCTTATGGCTACACCTTC,CASTLDNKPYGYTF
TRBJ2-3,TRBD2,TRBV9,TGTGCCAGCAGCGTAGGACTAGCGGGGGGAACTTACACAGATACGCAGTATTTT,CASSVGLAGGTYTDTQYF
TRBJ1-2,.,TRBV5-4,TGTGCCAGCAGCGACCAGGGGCAGGGCAAGTATGGCTACACCTTC,CASSDQGQGKYGYTF
TRBJ1-2,TRBD1,TRBV6-1,TGTGCCAGCAGTGTATCGGGACAGGACTATGGCTACACCTTC,CASSVSGQDYGYTF
TRBJ1-1,.,TRBV7-8,TGTGCCAGCAGCTTAGGAGGCTACGGTGAAGCTTTCTTT,CASSLGGYGEAFF
TRBJ2-7,.,TRBV7-9,TGTGCCAGCAGTCCCCGTCCGGCAGGGTCGGACGAGCAGTACTTC,CASSPRPAGSDEQYF
TRBJ1-5,.,TRBV19,TGTGCCAGTAGTATAGAGACAACCTTGTATAGCAATCAGCCCCAGCATTTT,CASSIETTLYSNQPQHF
TRBJ1-2,.,TRBV2,TGTGCCAGCGAGGATCGAGGTGTCTATGGCTACACCTTC,CASEDRGVYGYTF
TRBJ2-2,TRBD2,TRBV29-1,TGCAGCGCCGGGGCGGCGGGAGGGCCCGGGGAGCTGTTTTTT,CSAGAAGGPGELFF